This passage covers 23 T cell receptor beta chains from one sample sequenced in a study of beta chain features in type 1 diabetes. cDNA synthesis used the whole RNA isolate, giving expressed TCRB sequences. The assay was immunoSEQ multiplex PCR, and TCRdb's table has in-frame clones only and misses some. Of about 620,000 clones in the sample, about 14% were seen once. Sequencing was carried out using naive CD4+ T cells from blood. The receptors here all came from a man younger than 35 in good health.

V is TRBV12-2 and J is TRBJ1-2. TRBV12-2 is designated a pseudogene. The CDR3 has 14 residues. The CDR3 here is CASPHPHLGYGYTF. CDR3 coding DNA: TGTGCAAGTCCCCACCCCCACCTAGGCTATGGCTACACCTTC.

This clone has more than one count but fewer than ten. The chain combines TRBV28 with TRBJ2-3, with TRBD2 matching over 9 bases. The germline V gene encodes CDR1 MDHEN and CDR2 SYDVKM. The CDR3 loop spans 15 amino acids. V lost 7 bases and J lost 5; bases outside the gene matches: 10. The CDR3 sequence: CASTPSGGLGDTQYF. In DNA, the CDR3 is TGTGCCAGCACTCCCAGCGGGGGGCTTGGAGATACGCAGTATTTT.

The rearrangement joins TRBV27 to TRBJ2-5; tentatively, D is TRBD2 (5 bases). With 1 base removed from V and 7 bases from J, the gap between germline ends came to 13 bases. The CDR3 totals 14 residues. Germline CDR1 is MNHEY and CDR2 is SMNVEV (reference sequence). CDR3 coding DNA: TGTGCCAGCAGTTTATACGGGCGGGTCGGGACCCAGTACTTC. It is translated as CASSLYGRVGTQYF.

The gene calls are TRBV4-2 and TRBJ1-5; D is perhaps TRBD1 (5 bases). Germline CDR1 and CDR2: LGHNA and YNFKEQ. The CDR3 consists of 16 residues. Trimming cost V 6 bases and J 5 bases, with 20 bases left between them. In DNA form, the CDR3 reads TGTGCCAGCAGTCGGAATGGGCAGGGTGGGGATCAGCCCCAGCATTTT. Its protein product is CASSRNGQGGDQPQHF.

There are a few counts of this clone. The V call is TRBV6-5, the J call TRBJ2-3; D call uncertain. Germline V gene lookup returns CDR1 MNHEY and CDR2 SVGAGI. There are 14 residues in the CDR3. V dropped 4 bases and J dropped 0 bases, with 8 bases sitting between them. The CDR3 spells CASSFTSSTDTQYF. CDR3 coding DNA: TGTGCCAGCAGTTTTACTTCTAGCACAGATACGCAGTATTTT.

This clone was observed a few times. The rearrangement joins TRBV19 to TRBJ2-3; 7 bases fit TRBD2. CDR3 size: 17 residues. The V gene end was trimmed by 5 bases and the J gene end by 6 bases; junction bases not matched to a gene: 17. CDR1 and CDR2 (germline): LNHDA, SQIVND (reference sequence). The CDR3 region is CASSVNSAGLIRDTQYF. The CDR3 nucleotides are TGTGCCAGTAGTGTCAATTCAGCGGGACTTATACGGGATACGCAGTATTTT.

V and J are TRBV4-1 and TRBJ2-7; 8 bases are shared with TRBD1. The junction had 8 bases not matched to a gene; V was cut back by 4 bases and J by 0 bases. This CDR3 has 16 residues. The germline CDR1 and CDR2 sequences are MGHRA and YSYEKL. The CDR3 loop reads CASSRRGQGPSYEQYF. CDR3 nucleotides: TGCGCCAGCAGCCGTCGCGGACAGGGCCCCTCCTACGAGCAGTACTTC.

The sample holds a few counts of this clone. The rearrangement links TRBV4-1 to TRBJ2-3; 12 bases line up with TRBD2. Per germline, CDR1 MGHRA and CDR2 YSYEKL. There are 17 residues in the CDR3. The V and J ends lost 3 bases and 6 bases, in that order; junction bases with no gene match: 10. The DNA of the CDR3 is TGCGCCAGCAGCCATCCCACTAGCGGGAGGAAGGCGGATACGCAGTATTTT. It specifies CASSHPTSGRKADTQYF.

Only a few counts were recorded for this clone. V usage is TRBV7-2 and J usage is TRBJ2-7, with 10 bases lining up with TRBD1. After removal of 5 bases from V and 4 bases from J, the junction contained 5 bases not matched to a gene. Germline assignment: CDR1 SGHTA and CDR2 FQGNSA. The CDR3 is 14 amino acids. The CDR3 region is CASSQTGGGYEQYF. The CDR3 DNA sequence: TGTGCCAGCAGCCAGACAGGGGGCGGATACGAGCAGTACTTC.

This clone was observed a handful of times. Written as DNA, the CDR3 is TGTGCCAGCAGTTACCCCCTCACTGTCTCGTGGACCCAGTACTTC. Protein product: CASSYPLTVSWTQYF. The chain combines TRBV28 with TRBJ2-5; D remains ambiguous. The CDR3 loop spans 15 amino acids. The germline V gene has CDR1 MDHEN and CDR2 SYDVKM. V lost 4 bases, J lost 7 bases, and 19 bases lay in between.

The CDR3 DNA sequence: TGCGCCAGCAGCCAAGATCTGGCCAGGGGGCTTAATGAAAAACTGTTTTTT. Protein: CASSQDLARGLNEKLFF. This chain joins TRBV4-1 and TRBJ1-4, with 8 bases matching TRBD1. V shed 0 bases and J 4 bases; nucleotides not matched to a gene: 7. Germline CDR1 MGHRA, CDR2 YSYEKL. The CDR3 has 17 residues.

The J gene is TRBJ2-7, the V gene TRBV5-1; 8 nucleotides match TRBD1. V was clipped by 4 bases and J by 0 bases; unmatched bases: 6. Per the germline V gene, CDR1 is SGHRS and CDR2 is YFSETQ. CDR3 size: 15 residues. The CDR3 DNA follows: TGCGCCAGCAGCCCATGGGACAGGAGCTCCTACGAGCAGTACTTC. Translated: CASSPWDRSSYEQYF.

The CDR3 coding sequence is TGCGCCAGCACAAGCCGGGACAGGGGAGGGGAGACCCAGTACTTC. Its protein product is CASTSRDRGGETQYF. The chain couples TRBV5-1 to TRBJ2-5; 10 bases fit TRBD1. CDR1 and CDR2 from the germline V gene are SGHRS and YFSETQ. This CDR3 is 15 amino acids long. V lost 6 bases, J lost 5 bases, and 10 bases stayed unmatched. The variable domain in full, completed from reference TRBV5-1 and TRBJ2-5, reads KAGVTQTPRYLIKTRGQQVTLSCSPISGHRSVSWYQQTPGQGLQFLFEYFSETQRNKGNFPGRFSGRQFSNSRSEMNVSTLELGDSALYLCASTSRDRGGETQYFGPGTRLLVL.

The chain combines TRBV7-9 with TRBJ2-4, with 9 nucleotides matching TRBD1. The germline CDR1 and CDR2 sequences are SEHNR and FQNEAQ (reference sequence). There are 14 residues in the CDR3. Germline trimming cut 5 bases from V and 4 bases from J; bases unmatched to any gene: 3. The CDR3 region has the DNA TGTGCCAGCAGCCCAGGACAGGGGAAAAACATTCAGTACTTC. It codes for CASSPGQGKNIQYF.

This clone was counted only a few times. The genes are TRBV2 and TRBJ2-7, with D uncertain. The CDR3 has 13 amino acids. Trimming removed 6 bases at V and 4 bases at J, with 13 bases between. CDR1 and CDR2 from the germline V gene are SNHLY and FYNNEI. CDR3 sequence reads: CASRPDGRYEQYF. The CDR3 DNA follows: TGTGCCAGCAGACCAGACGGTCGGTACGAGCAGTACTTC.

This sequence joins TRBV15 and TRBJ1-3, with 7 nucleotides matching TRBD1. The V and J ends lost 3 bases and 3 bases, in that order; junction bases with no gene match: 17. There are 19 residues in the CDR3. Germline assignment: CDR1 LNHNV and CDR2 YYDKDF (reference sequence). Here the CDR3 DNA reads TGTGCCACCAGCAGGCAACACCACCGGGACAGTCGTATTGGAAACACCATATATTTT. Translation gives CATSRQHHRDSRIGNTIYF.

This chain links TRBV19 with TRBJ2-7; D remains unclear. Germline CDR1 and CDR2: LNHDA and SQIVND (reference sequence). CDR3 length: 10 amino acids. The V and J ends lost 8 bases and 3 bases respectively, with 5 bases between them. CDR3 DNA: TGTGCCAGTGGATACTACGAGCAGTACTTC. As protein: CASGYYEQYF.

A few counts support this clone. This chain joins TRBV6-6 and TRBJ1-4, with TRBD1 matching 7 bases. The J segment lost 5 bases and the V segment lost 0 bases, leaving 3 bases of the junction unmatched. The CDR3 is 15 amino acids. Germline-derived CDR1 and CDR2 are MNHNY and SVGAGI (reference sequence). The chain's CDR3 is CASSYSPRGNEKLFF. CDR3 DNA sequence: TGTGCCAGCAGTTACTCGCCCAGGGGGAATGAAAAACTGTTTTTT.

Comment on this clone: Different DNA sequences within this sample yield the same CDR3. The chain has TRBV7-2 and TRBJ2-6; D remains ambiguous. The germline V gene encodes CDR1 SGHTA and CDR2 FQGNSA. CDR3 length: 15 amino acids. The V end lost 3 bases, the J end lost 0 bases, and 6 bases lay between the germline ends. For the CDR3, the DNA is TGTGCCAGCAGCTTGGACCTCTCTGGGGCCAACGTCCTGACTTTC. It codes for CASSLDLSGANVLTF.

The chain has TRBV19 and TRBJ1-5; D is unresolved. This CDR3 comprises 14 residues. Germline CDR1 LNHDA, CDR2 SQIVND (reference sequence). V shed 7 bases and J shed 1 base, with 11 bases lying between them. CDR3 protein: CASTISGSNQPQHF. CDR3 DNA sequence: TGTGCCAGTACCATCAGTGGGAGCAATCAGCCCCAGCATTTT.

This clone was counted only a few times. V gene TRBV19 combines with J gene TRBJ2-7, with 8 bases lining up with TRBD1. CDR1 is LNHDA and CDR2 is SQIVND in the germline V gene (reference sequence). The CDR3 has 15 residues. With V trimmed by 2 bases and J by 4 bases, 7 bases remained unmatched. The CDR3 spells CASSIYRGIRYEQYF. The CDR3 DNA sequence: TGTGCCAGTAGTATATACAGGGGGATACGGTACGAGCAGTACTTC.

The chain uses TRBV27 and TRBJ2-3; D perhaps matches TRBD1 (6 bases). The CDR3 is 20 residues long. Trimming took off 3 bases at V and 6 bases at J, with 31 bases between the two ends. Germline CDR1 reads MNHEY; CDR2 reads SMNVEV (reference sequence). The CDR3 spells CASSFRPSSVLRGPSDTQYF. The CDR3 DNA is TGTGCCAGCAGTTTCCGCCCCTCTTCTGTACTCAGGGGCCCGTCGGATACGCAGTATTTT.

The J gene is TRBJ1-5, the V gene TRBV18; D may be TRBD1 (5 bases). Trimming removed 3 bases at V and 8 bases at J, with 20 bases between. Germline values: CDR1 KGHSH, CDR2 LQKENI. The CDR3 is 16 residues long. The CDR3 is CASSPTWDRAGEPQHF. CDR3 coding DNA: TGTGCCAGCTCACCCACCTGGGACCGCGCGGGCGAGCCCCAGCATTTT.